This T cell receptor (beta chain) was captured by sequencing in a study of T cell responses to AZD1222 COVID-19 vaccine. Trimming took off 3 bases at V and 3 bases at J, with 8 bases between the two ends. The CDR3 contains 13 residues. From germline, CDR1 is MRHNA and CDR2 SNTAGT. Findings and limits, study-wide: Reports say nearly half of spike-specific TCRs go after unmutated variant regions. At study baseline, merely five or six AZD1222 recipients were seropositive. Possibly, clonal diversity was underestimated; donors were largely white British and included more females.

In its sample, this clone was seen once. Its antigen is not identified. Assay used: immunoSEQ multiplex PCR; TCRdb lists only in-frame clones, some missing. The data hold 75,000 to 95,000 clones, with about nine tenths observed a single time. The receptor was derived from an adult who received the MenACWY meningococcal vaccine as a control. This material consisted of peripheral blood, taken 28 days after the second dose of the MenACWY control vaccine. This rearrangement joins TRBV6-4 to TRBJ1-1; D unresolved. The CDR3 region has the DNA TGTGCCAGCAGTGAGTCCGCGCACACTGAAGCTTTCTTT. This encodes CASSESAHTEAFF.